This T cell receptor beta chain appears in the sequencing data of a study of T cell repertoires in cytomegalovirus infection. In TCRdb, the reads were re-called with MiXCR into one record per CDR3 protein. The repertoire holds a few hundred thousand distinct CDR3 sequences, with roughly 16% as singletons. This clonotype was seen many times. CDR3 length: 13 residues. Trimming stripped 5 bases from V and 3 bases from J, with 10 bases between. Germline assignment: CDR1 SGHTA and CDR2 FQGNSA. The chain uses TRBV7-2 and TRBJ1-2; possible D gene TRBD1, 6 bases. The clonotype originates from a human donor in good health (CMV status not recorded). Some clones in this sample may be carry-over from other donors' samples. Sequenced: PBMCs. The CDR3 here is CASSLDRHYGYTF. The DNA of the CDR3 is TGTGCCAGCAGCCTGGACAGACACTATGGCTACACCTTC.